This T cell receptor (beta chain) was documented in a study of response to subunit inactivated influenza vaccine. Via MiXCR, TCRdb re-called the RT-PCR reads, giving one row per CDR3 protein. The data show over 300,000 distinct CDR3 sequences, about a fifth seen once. J lost 3 bases, V lost 0 bases, and 3 bases had no gene match. The CDR3 contains 16 residues. The germline V gene has CDR1 SGHRS and CDR2 YFSETQ. At least ten counts were recorded for this clonotype. The receptor was isolated from a man between 50 and 75 years old who received an inactivated influenza vaccine. This specimen was PBMCs from blood, taken about 20 months after vaccination. J is TRBJ1-4 and V is TRBV5-1, with 9 bases that match TRBD1. The CDR3 sequence: CASSLEQGAANEKLFF. The CDR3 region has the DNA TGCGCCAGCAGCTTGGAACAGGGGGCTGCTAATGAAAAACTGTTTTTT.